A selection of T cell receptor beta chains follows, all from one sample in a study of T cells after yellow fever vaccination. In TCRdb, the 5' RACE reads were re-called with MiXCR into one record per CDR3 protein. The data hold 360,000 or so distinct CDR3 sequences, with roughly 11% observed a single time. Sample: PBMCs, taken on the day of the first yellow fever vaccination. The receptor set was obtained from a man aged 18 to 30 who received the YFV17D yellow fever vaccine. CDR3s include the opening cysteine and the closing phenylalanine or tryptophan. D genes are given only for firm matches. Size is omitted from some rows. Given values are once, few, many or a class for expanded clones.

abundance	v_gene	len	d_gene	j_gene	CDR3nt	CDR3aa
NA	TRBV12-3/TRBV12-4	15	TRBD1	TRBJ1-5	TGTGCCAGCAGTTGGGGGACAGGGATGAATCAGCCCCAGCATTTT	CASSWGTGMNQPQHF
many	TRBV4-3	15	TRBD1	TRBJ2-7	TGCGCCAGCAGCCAAGAGGGGACAGGGGGCTACGAGCAGTACTTC	CASSQEGTGGYEQYF
NA	TRBV19	15	TRBD1	TRBJ1-6	TGTGCCAGTACTTCCGGGACAGCCTATAATTCACCCCTCCACTTT	CASTSGTAYNSPLHF
NA	TRBV19	14	NA	TRBJ1-1	TGTGCCATTAACTATCCAAGGGGCAACTCTGAAGCTTTCTTT	CAINYPRGNSEAFF
few	TRBV4-3	19	NA	TRBJ1-2	TGCGCCAGCAGCCAAGATTTTGACCCCAAGTATTTTACAGGGAATGGCTACACCTTC	CASSQDFDPKYFTGNGYTF
few	TRBV10-2	13	NA	TRBJ2-7	TGCGCCAGCAGGGCAGGGAGGTCCTACGAGCAGTACTTC	CASRAGRSYEQYF
NA	TRBV12-3/TRBV12-4	12	NA	TRBJ1-1	TGTGCCAGCAGATCAGAGAACACTGAAGCTTTCTTT	CASRSENTEAFF
NA	TRBV12-3/TRBV12-4	16	TRBD2	TRBJ2-1	TGTGCCACCTCAAAACCGGCGGGGGGGCCTGTGGATGAGCAGTTCTTC	CATSKPAGGPVDEQFF
few	TRBV19	15	TRBD2	TRBJ2-1	TGTGCCAGTCGTAATCCGGGGGGGAACTACAATGAGCAGTTCTTC	CASRNPGGNYNEQFF
few	TRBV6-1	14	NA	TRBJ2-5	TGTGCCAGCAGTGGCGTGGGGGAGTCGGAGACCCAGTACTTC	CASSGVGESETQYF
few	TRBV5-1	14	NA	TRBJ2-3	TGCGCCAGCAGCTTGGAGACTAGAGCGGATACGCAGTATTTT	CASSLETRADTQYF
NA	TRBV11-2	15	NA	TRBJ2-7	TGTGCCAGCAGCTCCTCCGGGACACTTCACTACGAGCAGTACTTC	CASSSSGTLHYEQYF
NA	TRBV27	15	NA	TRBJ2-3	TGTGCCAGCAGTTTACTTTGGACAGATCCAGATACGCAGTATTTT	CASSLLWTDPDTQYF
many	TRBV5-1	12	NA	TRBJ2-5	TGCGCCAGCAGCCACACACTGGACACGATTGTCTTC	CASSHTLDTIVF
NA	TRBV7-2	17	NA	TRBJ2-6	TGTGCCAGCAGCTTAGTCAGGCCCCGCTCTGGGGCCAACGTCCTGACTTTC	CASSLVRPRSGANVLTF
NA	TRBV5-1	15	TRBD1	TRBJ2-7	TGCGCCAGCAGCCCCCCCCCGGGACAGGGGTACGAGCAGTACTTC	CASSPPPGQGYEQYF
NA	TRBV7-2	16	NA	TRBJ2-3	TGTGCCAGCAGCTCCGAATCGTTAGGAAGGGCAGATACGCAGTATTTT	CASSSESLGRADTQYF
once	TRBV5-4	14	NA	TRBJ2-5	TGTGCCAGCAGCTTTGGGACCGGTGACGGGACCCAGTACTTC	CASSFGTGDGTQYF
few	TRBV12-3/TRBV12-4	14	NA	TRBJ2-1	TGTGCCAGCAGTTTAGCGGAACTTGACAATGAGCAGTTCTTC	CASSLAELDNEQFF
few	TRBV19	14	NA	TRBJ2-1	TGTGCCAGTAGGGAAGCCTCGAACTACAATGAGCAGTTCTTC	CASREASNYNEQFF
few	TRBV5-1	15	TRBD2	TRBJ2-2	TGCGCCAGCAGCTTGGCCGGGACTAGCGCCGGGGAGCTGTTTTTT	CASSLAGTSAGELFF
few	TRBV5-1	13	NA	TRBJ1-4	TGCGCCAGCAGCGACCAAACTGATGAAAAACTGTTTTTT	CASSDQTDEKLFF
NA	TRBV11-2	17	NA	TRBJ2-3	TGTGCCAGCAGTGTGGGCCTCGGGGAAGCAAGAACAGATACGCAGTATTTT	CASSVGLGEARTDTQYF
few	TRBV4-3	14	NA	TRBJ1-1	TGCGCCAGCAGCCAAGCTAGAGGTTACACTGAAGCTTTCTTT	CASSQARGYTEAFF
NA	TRBV5-4	11	NA	TRBJ2-7	TGTGCCAGCAGCAGCGCGTCGGAACAGTACTTC	CASSSASEQYF
NA	TRBV5-1	13	NA	TRBJ1-3	TGCGCCAGCAGCTCGGACTCTGGAAACACCATATATTTT	CASSSDSGNTIYF
few	TRBV4-1	16	TRBD1	TRBJ2-4	TGCGCCAGCAGCCAGGACAGGGTCCTAGCCAAAAACATTCAGTACTTC	CASSQDRVLAKNIQYF
NA	TRBV7-2	14	NA	TRBJ2-2	TGTACCAGCAGCTCCGGGTTGGGCGCCGGGGAGCTGTTTTTT	CTSSSGLGAGELFF
few	TRBV9	15	NA	TRBJ2-2	TGTGCCAGCAGCGTAAGGGGGGGCAACACCGGGGAGCTGTTTTTT	CASSVRGGNTGELFF
few	TRBV12-3/TRBV12-4	12	TRBD1	TRBJ2-1	TGTGCCAGCAGTCTGACAGGGCGTGAGCAGTTCTTC	CASSLTGREQFF
few	TRBV19	15	NA	TRBJ2-1	TGTGCCAGTAGTATTGGGACCCTCTACACTAATGAGCAGTTCTTC	CASSIGTLYTNEQFF
many	TRBV29-1	13	TRBD2	TRBJ2-3	TGCAGCGTCGGGGGGGCTAGCACAGATACGCAGTATTTT	CSVGGASTDTQYF
NA	TRBV4-3	14	TRBD1	TRBJ1-1	TGCGCCAGCAGCCGAGGGACAGGGGTCCCTGAAGCTTTCTTT	CASSRGTGVPEAFF
NA	TRBV15	18	NA	TRBJ2-2	TGTGCCACCAGCCACGACGGGGACCCAAGATCGAACACCGGGGAGCTGTTTTTT	CATSHDGDPRSNTGELFF
NA	TRBV24-1	15	TRBD1	TRBJ2-5	TGTGCCACCAGTGATTCGGGGACAGGGGGGCAGACCCAGTACTTC	CATSDSGTGGQTQYF
NA	TRBV5-1	14	NA	TRBJ1-6	TGCGCCAGCAGCCCGACGGAAAATAATTCACCCCTCCACTTT	CASSPTENNSPLHF
few	TRBV4-1	14	NA	TRBJ1-6	TGCGCCAGCAGCCAAGCACAGGGAAATTCACCCCTCCACTTT	CASSQAQGNSPLHF
NA	TRBV7-2	13	TRBD2	TRBJ2-7	TGTGCCAGCAGCTTCACGCTAGCGGGGTTACAGTACTTC	CASSFTLAGLQYF
NA	TRBV5-1	15	NA	TRBJ2-7	TGCGCCAGCAGCTTACTCGCAGGGAACCTCTACGAGCAGTACTTC	CASSLLAGNLYEQYF
NA	TRBV5-1	16	NA	TRBJ1-1	TGCGCCAGCAGCTTGGCCTATTCACCACAGGACACTGAAGCTTTCTTT	CASSLAYSPQDTEAFF
few	TRBV4-2	14	NA	TRBJ1-1	TGTGCCAGCAGCCAAGTGTCTGTAGACACTGAAGCTTTCTTT	CASSQVSVDTEAFF
few	TRBV20-1	12	NA	TRBJ1-6	TGCAGTGCTAGATCTTTGTCCTCACCCCTCCACTTT	CSARSLSSPLHF
few	TRBV29-1	14	TRBD2	TRBJ2-1	TGCAGCGTTGAAGATCGGGGGGTCTACAATGAGCAGTTCTTC	CSVEDRGVYNEQFF
many	TRBV7-8	17	TRBD1	TRBJ2-5	TGTGCCAGCAGCTCATACCCTAAAGTGACAGGGCAAGAGACCCAGTACTTC	CASSSYPKVTGQETQYF
NA	TRBV15	15	NA	TRBJ2-5	TGTGCCACCAGCAGACGAGGGGCCCTCCAAGAGACCCAGTACTTC	CATSRRGALQETQYF
few	TRBV6-5	15	NA	TRBJ2-2	TGTGCCAGCAGTTACTCGTCAGGGGACACCGGGGAGCTGTTTTTT	CASSYSSGDTGELFF
few	TRBV5-1	13	NA	TRBJ2-7	TGCGCCAGCAGCTTGGAGGGGGTCGGCGAGCAGTACTTC	CASSLEGVGEQYF
NA	TRBV20-1	17	TRBD1	TRBJ2-2	TGCAGTGCTAAAGGACAGGGGGCCTCTTCGAACACCGGGGAGCTGTTTTTT	CSAKGQGASSNTGELFF
few	TRBV6-1	15	NA	TRBJ2-3	TGTGCCAGCAGCTCCCCCGCGGGTAGTCCAGATACGCAGTATTTT	CASSSPAGSPDTQYF